The entry below describes one T cell receptor beta chain. The germline gives CDR1 DFQATT, CDR2 SNEGSKA (reference sequence). The length of the CDR3 is 13 residues. This entry belongs to a study of monozygotic twins with inflammatory bowel disease. TCRdb re-called the 5' RACE reads and gives one entry per CDR3 protein, without DNA. This sample lists about 380,000 distinct CDR3 sequences; its ten largest clones have 2% to 3%. The rearrangement uses TRBV20-1 and TRBJ1-1; TCRdb selects TRBD1, and the lack of DNA leaves this call unchecked. The receptor's source is a human donor with ulcerative colitis or Crohn's disease, or a healthy co-twin of an affected twin (not recorded which). The sequencing input was blood. The CDR3 loop reads CSARFPGVNEAFF.